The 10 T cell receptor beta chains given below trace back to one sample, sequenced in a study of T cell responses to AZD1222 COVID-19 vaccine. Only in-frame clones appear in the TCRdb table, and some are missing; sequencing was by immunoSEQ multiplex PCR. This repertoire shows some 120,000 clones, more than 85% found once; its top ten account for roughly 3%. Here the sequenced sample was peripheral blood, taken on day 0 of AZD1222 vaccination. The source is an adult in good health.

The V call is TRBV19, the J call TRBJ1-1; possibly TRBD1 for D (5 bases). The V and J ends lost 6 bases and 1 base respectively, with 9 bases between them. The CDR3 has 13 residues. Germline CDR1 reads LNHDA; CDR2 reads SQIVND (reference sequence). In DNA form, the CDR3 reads TGTGCCAGTAGGCTAACAGGGAACACTGAAGCTTTCTTT. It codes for CASRLTGNTEAFF.

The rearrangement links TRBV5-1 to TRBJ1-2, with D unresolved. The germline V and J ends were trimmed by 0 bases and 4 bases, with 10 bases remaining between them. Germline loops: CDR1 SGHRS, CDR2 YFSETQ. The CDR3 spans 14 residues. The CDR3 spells CASSLVGQVYGYTF. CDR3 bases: TGCGCCAGCAGCTTGGTCGGTCAGGTCTATGGCTACACCTTC.

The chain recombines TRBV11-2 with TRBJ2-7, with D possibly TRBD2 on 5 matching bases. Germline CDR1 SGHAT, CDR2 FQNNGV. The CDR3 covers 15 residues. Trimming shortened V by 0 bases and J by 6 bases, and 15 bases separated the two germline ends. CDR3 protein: CASSLDRDIALEQYF. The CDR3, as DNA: TGTGCCAGCAGCTTAGACCGAGACATAGCGCTCGAGCAGTACTTC.

The CDR3 DNA sequence: TGTGCCAGCAGCTCCGGACAGGGGGCCTACGAGCAGTACTTC. Protein product: CASSSGQGAYEQYF. The chain uses TRBV7-9 and TRBJ2-7; 10 nucleotides match TRBD1. The CDR3 loop spans 14 amino acids. V gave up 4 bases and J gave up 2 bases; unmatched junction bases: 2. CDR1 is SEHNR, CDR2 FQNEAQ, per germline (reference sequence).

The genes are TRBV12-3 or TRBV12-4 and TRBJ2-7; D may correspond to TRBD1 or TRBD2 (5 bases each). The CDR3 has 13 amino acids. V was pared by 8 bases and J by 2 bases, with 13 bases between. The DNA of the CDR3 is TGTGCCAGCGAGGGGAGCAGCCCCTACGAGCAGTACTTC. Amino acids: CASEGSSPYEQYF.

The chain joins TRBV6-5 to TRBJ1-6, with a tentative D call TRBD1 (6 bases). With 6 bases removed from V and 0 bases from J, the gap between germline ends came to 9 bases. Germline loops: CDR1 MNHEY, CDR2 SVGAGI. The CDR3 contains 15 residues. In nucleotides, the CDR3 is TGTGCCAGCAGAACAGGGTCCTCCTATAATTCACCCCTCCACTTT. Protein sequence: CASRTGSSYNSPLHF.

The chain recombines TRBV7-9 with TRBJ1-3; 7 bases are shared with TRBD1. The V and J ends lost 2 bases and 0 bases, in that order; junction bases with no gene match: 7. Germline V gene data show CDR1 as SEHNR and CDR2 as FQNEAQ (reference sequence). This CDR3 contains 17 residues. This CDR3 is CASSLKGQKNSGNTIYF. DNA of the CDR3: TGTGCCAGCAGCTTAAAGGGACAGAAAAACTCTGGAAACACCATATATTTT.

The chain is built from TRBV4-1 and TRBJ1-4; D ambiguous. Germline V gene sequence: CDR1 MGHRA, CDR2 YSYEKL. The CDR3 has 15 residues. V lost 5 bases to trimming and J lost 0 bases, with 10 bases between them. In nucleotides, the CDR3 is TGCGCCAGCAGCTACACAGCAGCAACTAATGAAAAACTGTTTTTT. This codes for CASSYTAATNEKLFF.

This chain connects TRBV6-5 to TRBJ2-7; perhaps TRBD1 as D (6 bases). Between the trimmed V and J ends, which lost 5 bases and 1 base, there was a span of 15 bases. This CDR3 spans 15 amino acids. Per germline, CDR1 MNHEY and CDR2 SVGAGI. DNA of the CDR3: TGTGCCAGCAGTCCCCGGCAGGGGACATCCTACGAGCAGTACTTC. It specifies CASSPRQGTSYEQYF.

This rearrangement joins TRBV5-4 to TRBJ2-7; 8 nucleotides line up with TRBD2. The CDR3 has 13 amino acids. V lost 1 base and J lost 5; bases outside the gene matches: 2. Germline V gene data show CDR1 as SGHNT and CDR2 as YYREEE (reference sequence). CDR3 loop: CASSLPGGDEQYF. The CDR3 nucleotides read TGTGCCAGCAGCTTGCCGGGAGGGGACGAGCAGTACTTC.